The source of this T cell receptor (beta chain) is a study of T cell responses to AZD1222 COVID-19 vaccine. Findings and caveats of the study: Reports indicate that nearly half of spike-specific TCRs are directed at unmutated variant regions. Spike-specific TCR breadth and depth went up after people got two AZD1222 doses. Only a handful of AZD1222 recipients, six or seven in all, had baseline seropositivity. Donors were largely white British and mainly female; clonal diversity was possibly underestimated.

TCRdb keeps only in-frame clones here, not all; method: immunoSEQ multiplex PCR. This sample yields about 150,000 clones, of which over 80% are seen a single time; about 3% belongs to the top ten. As regards this clone: Its target is not known.

V shed 6 bases and J 7 bases; nucleotides not matched to a gene: 14. The length of the CDR3 is 15 residues. Looked up from germline, CDR1 is MNHEY and CDR2 is SMNVEV (reference sequence). The sequence was obtained from an adult in good health. The source was peripheral blood, collected on day 0 of MenACWY control vaccination. The chain joins TRBV27 to TRBJ2-7; 8 positions match TRBD2. The CDR3 sequence is CASSSLREVAGEQYF. The CDR3 nucleotides are TGTGCCAGCAGCTCTTTGAGGGAGGTAGCGGGGGAGCAGTACTTC.